The following is a T cell receptor beta chain sequence with its context. TCRdb re-called the 5' RACE reads with MiXCR, one entry per CDR3 protein. Counted here are several thousand distinct CDR3 sequences, 60% occurring once; the ten biggest clones make up less than 7.5%. The germline V and J ends were trimmed by 3 bases and 5 bases, with 17 bases remaining between them. The germline V gene encodes CDR1 SGDLS and CDR2 YYNGEE. This CDR3 has 15 residues. The chain employs TRBV9 and TRBJ1-2; D gene ambiguous. The sample was tumor-infiltrating memory CD4+ T cells sorted from the breast tumor. The subset: memory CD4+ T cells, CD4+CD45RO+CD25-. This TCR was recovered from a female donor with breast cancer. The CDR3 nucleotides read TGTGCCAGCAGCGCCGGGGAACAGCTAAATTATGGCTACACCTTC. Its protein is CASSAGEQLNYGYTF.